This T cell receptor beta chain came from a study of cytomegalovirus exposure and HLA in healthy donors. Findings of the study overall: A later analysis found most CMV-associated TCR beta chains apparently HLA-restricted.

Donors likely had unrecorded immune exposures despite being nominally healthy when sampled. Use of 60 Vbeta and 13 Jbeta primers characterized the PCR. TCRdb's copy holds only in-frame clones and misses some; the assay was immunoSEQ multiplex PCR. The sample carries approximately 89,000 clones, under 80% recorded once. Germline V gene data show CDR1 as SGDLS and CDR2 as YYNGEE. The CDR3 is 15 residues long. Trimming cost V 0 bases and J 4 bases, with 13 bases left between them. Of note for this clone: Its target is not known.

The chain combines TRBV9 with TRBJ1-1; the D gene is possibly TRBD1 (6 bases). The origin of this receptor is a man aged 25-40 years in good health and CMV-seropositive. The sample was PBMCs. The CDR3 DNA is TGTGCCAGCAGCGTAGAGGGGGGGAGGGGCACTGAAGCTTTCTTT. This gives the protein CASSVEGGRGTEAFF.